This T cell receptor (beta chain) stems from a study of T cell responses to AZD1222 COVID-19 vaccine. The table came from immunoSEQ multiplex PCR; TCRdb's copy has only in-frame clones and leaves some out. The sample includes around 69,000 clones, roughly 84% seen only once; the top ten take around 7.5%. This clone has a single count. Germline loops: CDR1 MNHEY, CDR2 SVGAGI. This CDR3 is 16 amino acids long. The V and J ends lost 2 bases and 2 bases, in that order; junction bases with no gene match: 1. The sample in question was peripheral blood, obtained on day 0 of AZD1222 vaccination. This clonotype originated in an adult in good health. The rearrangement links TRBV6-5 to TRBJ2-6, with 9 bases identical to TRBD1. Here the CDR3 reads CASSYRDRAGANVLTF. In nucleotides, the CDR3 is TGTGCCAGCAGTTACCGGGACAGGGCTGGGGCCAACGTCCTGACTTTC.